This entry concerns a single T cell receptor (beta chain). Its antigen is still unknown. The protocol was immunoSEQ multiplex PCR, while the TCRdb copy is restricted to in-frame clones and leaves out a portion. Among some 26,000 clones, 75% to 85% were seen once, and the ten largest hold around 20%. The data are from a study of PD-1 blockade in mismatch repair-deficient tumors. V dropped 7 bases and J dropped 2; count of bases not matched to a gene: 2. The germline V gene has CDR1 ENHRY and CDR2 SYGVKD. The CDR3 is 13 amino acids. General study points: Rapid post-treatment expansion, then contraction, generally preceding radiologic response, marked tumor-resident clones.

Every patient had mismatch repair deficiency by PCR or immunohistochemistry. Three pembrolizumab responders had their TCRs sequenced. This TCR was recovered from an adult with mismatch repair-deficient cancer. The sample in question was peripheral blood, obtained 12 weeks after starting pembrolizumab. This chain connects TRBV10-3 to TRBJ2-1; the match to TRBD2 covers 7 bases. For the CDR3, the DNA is TGTGCCATCACTAGCGGTCCCTACAATGAGCAGTTCTTC. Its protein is CAITSGPYNEQFF.